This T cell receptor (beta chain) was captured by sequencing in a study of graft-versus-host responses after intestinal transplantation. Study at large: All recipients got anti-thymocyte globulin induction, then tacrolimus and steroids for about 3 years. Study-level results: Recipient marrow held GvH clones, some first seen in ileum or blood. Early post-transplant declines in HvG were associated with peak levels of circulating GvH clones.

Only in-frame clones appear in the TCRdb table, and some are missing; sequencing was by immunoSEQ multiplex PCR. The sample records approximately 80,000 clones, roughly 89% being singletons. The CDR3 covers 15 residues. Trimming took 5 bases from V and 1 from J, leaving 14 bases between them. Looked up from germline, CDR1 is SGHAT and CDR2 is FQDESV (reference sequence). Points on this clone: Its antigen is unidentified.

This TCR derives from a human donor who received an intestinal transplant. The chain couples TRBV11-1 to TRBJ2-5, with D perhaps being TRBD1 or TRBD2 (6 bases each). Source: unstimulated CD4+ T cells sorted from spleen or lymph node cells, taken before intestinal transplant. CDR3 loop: CASSLGRTAQETQYF. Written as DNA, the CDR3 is TGTGCCAGCAGCCTAGGGAGGACAGCCCAAGAGACCCAGTACTTC. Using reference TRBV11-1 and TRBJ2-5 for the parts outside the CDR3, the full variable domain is EAEVAQSPRYKITEKSQAVAFWCDPISGHATLYWYRQILGQGPELLVQFQDESVVDDSQLPKDRFSAERLKGVDSTLKIQPAELGDSAMYLCASSLGRTAQETQYFGPGTRLLVL.